This T cell receptor beta chain originates from a study of T cells in Graves' hyperthyroidism and ophthalmopathy. The V gene's germline CDR1 is SGHRS and CDR2 YFSETQ. The CDR3 spans 15 residues. Trimming removed 3 bases from V and 5 bases from J; junction bases left unmatched: 9. PBMCs were sourced from more than 9 ml fresh peripheral blood. Amplification targeted TCR beta CDR3 regions from RNA transcripts. The TCR CDR3 was amplified in a first-round RT-PCR using the HTBI primer set. TCRdb used MiXCR to reprocess the multiplex PCR reads, holding one entry per CDR3 protein. The sample shows around 350,000 distinct CDR3 sequences, roughly 15% of them seen only once. This clonotype was detected many times.

The source material was blood. The TCR sequence derives from a woman aged 60-70 years with Graves' ophthalmopathy. The V call is TRBV5-1, the J call TRBJ1-1; 8 bases are a match to TRBD1. The CDR3 region is CASSYSADRATEAFF. The CDR3 region has the DNA TGCGCCAGCAGCTACTCGGCGGACAGGGCAACTGAAGCTTTCTTT.